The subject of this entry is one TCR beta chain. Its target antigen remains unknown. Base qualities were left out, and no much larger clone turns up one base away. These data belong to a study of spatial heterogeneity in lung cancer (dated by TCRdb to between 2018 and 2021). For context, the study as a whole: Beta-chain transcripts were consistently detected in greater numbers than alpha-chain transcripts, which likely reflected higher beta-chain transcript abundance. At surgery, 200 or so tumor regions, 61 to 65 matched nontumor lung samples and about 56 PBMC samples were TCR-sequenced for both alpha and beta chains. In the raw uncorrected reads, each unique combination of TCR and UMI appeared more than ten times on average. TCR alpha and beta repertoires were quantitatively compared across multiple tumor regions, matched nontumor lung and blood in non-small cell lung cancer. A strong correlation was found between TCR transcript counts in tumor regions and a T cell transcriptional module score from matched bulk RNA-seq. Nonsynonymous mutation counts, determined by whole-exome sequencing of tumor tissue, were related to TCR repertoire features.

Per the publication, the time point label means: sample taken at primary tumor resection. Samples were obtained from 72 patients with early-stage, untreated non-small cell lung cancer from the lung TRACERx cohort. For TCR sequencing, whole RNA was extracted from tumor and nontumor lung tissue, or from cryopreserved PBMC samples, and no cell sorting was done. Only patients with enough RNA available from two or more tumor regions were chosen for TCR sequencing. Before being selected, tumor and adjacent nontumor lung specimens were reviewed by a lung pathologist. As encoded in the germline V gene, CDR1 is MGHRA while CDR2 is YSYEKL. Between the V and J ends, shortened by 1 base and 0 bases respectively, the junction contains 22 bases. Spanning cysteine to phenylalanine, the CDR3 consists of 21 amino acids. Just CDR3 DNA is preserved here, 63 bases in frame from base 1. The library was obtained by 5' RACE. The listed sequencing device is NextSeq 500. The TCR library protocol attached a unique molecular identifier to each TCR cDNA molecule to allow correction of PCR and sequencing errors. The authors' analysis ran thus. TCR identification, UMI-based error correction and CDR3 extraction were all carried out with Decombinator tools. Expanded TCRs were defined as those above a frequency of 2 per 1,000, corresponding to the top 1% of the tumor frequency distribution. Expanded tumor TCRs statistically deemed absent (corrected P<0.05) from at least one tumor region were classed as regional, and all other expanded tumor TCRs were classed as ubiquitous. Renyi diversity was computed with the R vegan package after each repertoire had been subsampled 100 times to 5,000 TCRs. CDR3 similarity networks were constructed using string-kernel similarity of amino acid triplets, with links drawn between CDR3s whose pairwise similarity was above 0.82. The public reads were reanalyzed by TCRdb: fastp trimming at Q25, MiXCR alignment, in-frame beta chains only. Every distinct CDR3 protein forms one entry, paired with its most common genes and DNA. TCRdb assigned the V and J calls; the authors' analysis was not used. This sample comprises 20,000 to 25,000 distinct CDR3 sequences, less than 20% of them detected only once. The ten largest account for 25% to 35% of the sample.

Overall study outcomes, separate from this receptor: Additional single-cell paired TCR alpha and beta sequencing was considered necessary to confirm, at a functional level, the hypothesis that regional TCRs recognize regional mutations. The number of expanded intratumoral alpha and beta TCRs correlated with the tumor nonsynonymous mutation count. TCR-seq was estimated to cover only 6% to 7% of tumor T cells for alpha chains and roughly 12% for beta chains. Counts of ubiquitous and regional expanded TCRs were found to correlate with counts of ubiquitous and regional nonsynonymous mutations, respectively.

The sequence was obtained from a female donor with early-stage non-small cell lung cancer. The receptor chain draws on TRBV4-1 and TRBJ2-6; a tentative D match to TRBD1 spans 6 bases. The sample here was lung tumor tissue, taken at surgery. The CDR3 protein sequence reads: CASSQVPGHIPTLSGANVLTF. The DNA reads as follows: TGCGCCAGCAGCCAAGTTCCGGGACACATACCCACTCTCTCTGGGGCCAACGTCCTGACTTTC.